The 9 T cell receptor beta chains below come from one sample, sequenced in a study of CD8 T cells in Susac syndrome. When the RNA was reverse transcribed, random hexamers were used with an input of roughly 0.45 to 1 ug. MiXCR was run by TCRdb on the immunoSEQ multiplex PCR reads, yielding one entry per CDR3 protein. The repertoire holds about 190,000 distinct CDR3 sequences, with approximately 94% as singletons. Sequencing input: CD4+ T cells from PBMCs. These receptors came from a human donor with Susac syndrome.

The chain links TRBV6-5 to TRBJ1-1; the D gene is possibly TRBD1 (6 bases). Germline CDR1 and CDR2: MNHEY and SVGAGI. This CDR3 spans 14 amino acids. V lost 7 bases to trimming and J lost 2 bases, with 14 bases between them. The CDR3 protein is CASIPRTENTEAFF. In DNA, the CDR3 is TGTGCCAGCATTCCACGGACAGAAAACACTGAAGCTTTCTTT.

This chain joins TRBV6-6 and TRBJ2-1; D remains unclear. The V and J ends lost 6 bases and 9 bases respectively, with 12 bases between them. Germline V gene sequence: CDR1 MNHNY, CDR2 SVGAGI (reference sequence). This CDR3 is built from 12 residues. CDR3 region: CASSPPMGEQFF. CDR3 bases: TGTGCCAGCAGCCCCCCCATGGGTGAGCAGTTCTTC.

The rearrangement uses TRBV20-1 and TRBJ2-5; 7 nucleotides match TRBD1. This CDR3 has 14 residues. V shed 0 bases, J shed 2 bases, and the junction held 3 bases outside the gene matches. CDR1 DFQATT and CDR2 SNEGSKA come from the germline V gene (reference sequence). The CDR3 region is CSARDPQGQETQYF. The DNA of the CDR3 is TGCAGTGCTAGAGATCCACAGGGGCAAGAGACCCAGTACTTC.

The chain has TRBV1 and TRBJ1-2; the table's D call of TRBD1 was not tested on the DNA. TRBV1 is a known pseudogene. CDR3 length: 14 amino acids. The CDR3 DNA reads TGCACCAGACTCCACAGGGACCAAAACTATGGCTACACCTTC. Protein sequence: CTRLHRDQNYGYTF.

The chain couples TRBV14 to TRBJ2-3; D unclear. Germline lookup yields CDR1 SGHDN and CDR2 FVKESK. The CDR3 runs to 15 residues. V gave up 1 base and J gave up 0 bases, with 8 bases separating them. In DNA, the CDR3 is TGTGCCAGCAGCCAAGGGCGCATTAGCACAGATACGCAGTATTTT. Translating gives CASSQGRISTDTQYF.

The chain recombines TRBV5-1 with TRBJ1-6, with TRBD1 as a possible D gene (5 bases). Trimming left V 4 bases short and J 9 bases short, with 11 bases between. Germline values: CDR1 SGHRS, CDR2 YFSETQ. The CDR3 loop spans 13 amino acids. Here the CDR3 reads CASSGDGFSPLHF. CDR3 bases: TGCGCCAGCAGCGGGGACGGGTTTTCACCCCTCCACTTT.

The chain has TRBV20-1 and TRBJ1-5, with TRBD1 as a possible D gene (5 bases). Germline-derived CDR1 and CDR2 are DFQATT and SNEGSKA (reference sequence). The CDR3 contains 13 residues. V gave up 3 bases and J gave up 3 bases, with 9 bases separating them. The chain's CDR3 is CSASGAANQPQHF. As DNA, the CDR3 is TGCAGTGCTAGTGGGGCAGCCAATCAGCCCCAGCATTTT.

V and J are TRBV19 and TRBJ1-2, with TRBD1 matching 12 bases. CDR3 length: 17 amino acids. With V trimmed by 4 bases and J by 6 bases, 12 bases remained unmatched. The germline gives CDR1 LNHDA, CDR2 SQIVND (reference sequence). CDR3 coding DNA: TGTGCCAGTAGTACCGGGACAGGGGGCGCGTGGGCAAATGGCTACACCTTC. Protein sequence: CASSTGTGGAWANGYTF.

The gene calls are TRBV6-6 and TRBJ2-1; D is ambiguous. CDR1 MNHNY and CDR2 SVGAGI come from the germline V gene (reference sequence). V lost 2 bases to trimming and J lost 8 bases, with 10 bases between them. This CDR3 is built from 13 residues. The CDR3 reads CASSYPVIDEQFF. The CDR3 DNA sequence: TGTGCCAGCAGTTACCCCGTCATCGATGAGCAGTTCTTC.